The TCR beta chain under discussion was sequenced for a study of blood T cell repertoires in COVID-19. The data were produced by immunoSEQ multiplex PCR, yet TCRdb's version contains in-frame clones alone and is incomplete. The sample includes about 170,000 clones, 70% to 90% seen only once; the top ten take around 2%. V gave up 3 bases and J gave up 7 bases, with 15 bases separating them. The CDR3 runs 13 residues. Germline CDR1 is DFQATT and CDR2 is SNEGSKA (reference sequence). The rearrangement uses TRBV20-1 and TRBJ1-2; tentatively, D is TRBD1 (6 bases). The sample comprised peripheral blood. The sequence came from a man aged 50-60 years who had recovered from COVID-19. In DNA, the CDR3 is TGCAGTGCTAGTTCGGGACAACGCTCTGGCTACACCTTC. Translating it yields CSASSGQRSGYTF.